The 29 T cell receptor beta chains presented below share a single source sample, sequenced in a study of blood T cells in healthy people across ages. A second PCR of roughly 7 to 11 cycles used a sample-barcoded 5' primer and a J-beta primer mix. TCRdb fed the 5' RACE reads into MiXCR, producing one record per CDR3 protein. The sample holds about 970,000 distinct CDR3 sequences, just over 50% seen once. The specimen sequenced was blood. The receptors stem from an older woman in good health.

The V gene is TRBV12-3 or TRBV12-4, the J gene TRBJ1-2, with TRBD1 as a possible D gene (6 bases). V was cut by 5 bases and J by 8 bases, with 15 bases left in between. There are 13 residues in the CDR3. CDR3 DNA sequence: TGTGCCAGCAGTGTGGACAGCCGAGGAGGCTACACCTTC. Its translation: CASSVDSRGGYTF.

This clonotype was counted only a few times. J is TRBJ2-7 and V is TRBV7-2; 7 positions match TRBD1. Germline values: CDR1 SGHTA, CDR2 FQGNSA. Losses at the gene ends were 5 bases for V and 6 bases for J; bases not matched to a gene: 10. The CDR3 totals 14 residues. CDR3 bases: TGTGCCAGCAGCCAAAGCCGGACAGGTCGCGAGCAGTACTTC. Translated, it gives CASSQSRTGREQYF.

This clonotype was counted at least ten times. J is TRBJ1-2 and V is TRBV29-1; D is undetermined. The CDR3 covers 12 residues. V lost 3 bases and J lost 2, with 7 bases in between. Germline assignment: CDR1 SQVTM and CDR2 ANQGSEA. CDR3 sequence (DNA): TGCAGCGTTGAGTTACGGAACTATGGCTACACCTTC. Protein sequence: CSVELRNYGYTF.

The chain recombines TRBV28 with TRBJ2-5, with 8 bases fitting TRBD1. The germline V gene encodes CDR1 MDHEN and CDR2 SYDVKM. This CDR3 is 15 amino acids long. Trimming took 5 bases from V and 0 from J; bases not matched to a gene: 5. The CDR3 protein is CASSQDRAYQETQYF. CDR3 nucleotides: TGTGCCAGCAGTCAGGACAGGGCGTACCAAGAGACCCAGTACTTC.

V and J are TRBV10-3 and TRBJ1-1, with D tentatively TRBD1 (5 bases). The CDR3 runs 15 residues. Trimming removed 4 bases from V and 1 base from J, with 13 bases in between. Germline lookup yields CDR1 ENHRY and CDR2 SYGVKD. The CDR3 DNA follows: TGTGCCATCAGTGGTGGGCCAGGGCGGAACACTGAAGCTTTCTTT. Residues: CAISGGPGRNTEAFF.

The V gene is TRBV20-1, the J gene TRBJ2-5; D possibly corresponds to TRBD2 (6 bases). Trimming took 6 bases from V and 11 from J, leaving 22 bases between them. This CDR3 region has 13 residues. CDR1 DFQATT and CDR2 SNEGSKA come from the germline V gene (reference sequence). CDR3 loop: CSAPRGLSDEQYF. The CDR3 region has the DNA TGCAGTGCCCCGAGGGGACTGAGCGATGAGCAGTACTTC.

The rearrangement joins TRBV29-1 to TRBJ2-5; D gene unclear. Germline V gives CDR1 SQVTM, CDR2 ANQGSEA. CDR3 length: 12 residues. The CDR3 sequence is CCANRLEETQYF. The CDR3 DNA reads as TGCTGCGCCAACCGATTGGAAGAGACCCAGTACTTC.

This chain uses TRBV27 with TRBJ2-4; D unclear. The CDR3 consists of 17 residues. Trimming shortened V by 4 bases and J by 3 bases, and 19 bases separated the two germline ends. Germline V gene data show CDR1 as MNHEY and CDR2 as SMNVEV (reference sequence). The CDR3 sequence is CASSSAGFRRVKNIQYF. In nucleotides, the CDR3 is TGTGCCAGCAGTTCCGCCGGGTTCAGGAGAGTCAAAAACATTCAGTACTTC.

This clonotype was seen more than once but under ten times. The V call is TRBV4-1, the J call TRBJ2-3; D gene ambiguous. Trimming shortened V by 0 bases and J by 14 bases, and 21 bases separated the two germline ends. There are 15 residues in the CDR3. The germline V gene has CDR1 MGHRA and CDR2 YSYEKL. DNA for the CDR3: TGCGCCAGCAGCCAAGATGAGCGACCCCTGCCAGATCGGTATTTT. It is translated as CASSQDERPLPDRYF.

The rearrangement links TRBV11-2 to TRBJ2-5; a weak D match, TRBD1 (6 bases). V shed 5 bases and J shed 0 bases, with 10 bases lying between them. There are 14 residues in the CDR3. Looked up from germline, CDR1 is SGHAT and CDR2 is FQNNGV. The CDR3 DNA is TGTGCCAGCAGCCTTTGGGACAACCAAGAGACCCAGTACTTC. It translates to CASSLWDNQETQYF.

In this sample, this clonotype turned up once. The chain joins TRBV7-9 to TRBJ1-1; TRBD1 aligns across 7 bases. The germline gives CDR1 SEHNR, CDR2 FQNEAQ (reference sequence). V gave up 2 bases and J gave up 7 bases; unmatched junction bases: 10. CDR3 length equals 15 residues. The CDR3: CASSLIRQGTVEAFF. CDR3 DNA: TGTGCCAGCAGCTTAATCCGACAGGGAACGGTTGAAGCTTTCTTT.

In DNA form, the CDR3 reads TGCGCCAGCAGCGCTCGGTGGGGTCCCGGGACTAGCGGGAGGTTCTCTCCGGACAATGAGCAGTTCTTC. Encoded protein: CASSARWGPGTSGRFSPDNEQFF. The V and J genes are TRBV5-1 and TRBJ2-1; TRBD2 matches 15 bases. The germline CDR1 and CDR2 sequences are SGHRS and YFSETQ. V was pared by 4 bases and J by 5 bases, with 25 bases of the junction left unmatched. The length of the CDR3 is 23 residues.

This chain joins TRBV6-6 and TRBJ2-7; 7 positions match TRBD1. This CDR3 region has 16 residues. The germline V gene has CDR1 MNHNY and CDR2 SVGAGI (reference sequence). J gave up 0 bases and V 6 bases, and 11 bases lay outside the gene matches. The CDR3 here is CASRNTDRVPSYEQYF. The DNA of the CDR3 is TGTGCCAGCAGGAACACAGACAGGGTCCCCTCCTACGAGCAGTACTTC.

The V and J genes are TRBV4-1 and TRBJ2-1; unclear D gene. The CDR3 length is 16 residues. The V and J ends lost 1 base and 4 bases respectively, with 14 bases between them. Germline CDR1 is MGHRA and CDR2 is YSYEKL. The CDR3 spells CASSQVVLARYNEQFF. CDR3 nucleotides: TGCGCCAGCAGCCAAGTGGTATTGGCCAGGTACAATGAGCAGTTCTTC.

The chain couples TRBV29-1 to TRBJ2-5, with D perhaps matching TRBD2 (6 bases). The CDR3 spans 13 residues. CDR1 and CDR2 from the germline V gene are SQVTM and ANQGSEA. V was cut by 8 bases and J by 4 bases, with 17 bases left in between. CDR3 residues: CSSGQRAGETQYF. CDR3 DNA sequence: TGCAGCTCCGGTCAGCGGGCTGGAGAGACCCAGTACTTC.

The chain's CDR3 is CATTGQGDIQYF. The DNA for the CDR3 is TGTGCCACCACTGGACAGGGAGACATTCAGTACTTC. The chain has TRBV10-3 and TRBJ2-4, with TRBD1 matching over 8 bases. V gave up 10 bases and J gave up 8 bases; unmatched junction bases: 7. Germline-derived CDR1 and CDR2 are ENHRY and SYGVKD. CDR3 length equals 12 residues.

This sequence joins TRBV5-1 and TRBJ2-3, with D perhaps TRBD2 (6 bases). Trimming removed 6 bases at V and 4 bases at J, with 18 bases between. The CDR3 covers 15 residues. Germline V gene data show CDR1 as SGHRS and CDR2 as YFSETQ. As DNA, the CDR3 is TGCGCCAGCATCCGCGGGGACTTGAAACCAGATACGCAGTATTTT. Its protein is CASIRGDLKPDTQYF.

The V call is TRBV20-1, the J call TRBJ2-7, with 7 bases identical to TRBD2. The germline CDR1 and CDR2 sequences are DFQATT and SNEGSKA (reference sequence). This CDR3 has 17 residues. The V segment lost 1 base and the J segment 1 base; nucleotides outside the gene matches: 13. Written as DNA, the CDR3 is TGCAGTGCTAGAGCAAGGGAGAGACTAGCTTTTTCCTACGAGCAGTACTTC. Translation: CSARARERLAFSYEQYF.

The chain has TRBV4-1 and TRBJ2-1; D possibly corresponds to TRBD2 (6 bases). Trimming left V 4 bases short and J 2 bases short, with 12 bases between. The CDR3 spans 15 residues. Germline assignment: CDR1 MGHRA and CDR2 YSYEKL. The CDR3 nucleotides read TGCGCCAGCAGCCCACTAGCCGGAGCCTACAATGAGCAGTTCTTC. The encoded protein is CASSPLAGAYNEQFF.

J is TRBJ2-5 and V is TRBV10-1; D is undetermined. CDR3 size: 13 residues. Between the trimmed V and J ends, which lost 4 bases and 3 bases, there was a span of 9 bases. The V gene's germline CDR1 is WNHNN and CDR2 SYGVQD (reference sequence). CDR3 region: CASSVTRKETQYF. Here the CDR3 DNA reads TGCGCCAGCAGTGTGACACGGAAAGAGACCCAGTACTTC.

In its sample, this clonotype was seen a few times. This chain links TRBV7-2 with TRBJ1-1; no clear D. V lost 5 bases, J lost 1 base, and 11 bases lay in between. The CDR3 length is 14 residues. CDR1 and CDR2 (germline): SGHTA, FQGNSA. The DNA of the CDR3 is TGTGCCAGCAGCGGAGGATTATGGAACACTGAAGCTTTCTTT. It codes for CASSGGLWNTEAFF.

J is TRBJ2-1 and V is TRBV5-1; 9 nucleotides agree with TRBD2. The J call is doubtful: the DNA matches TRBJ2-7 better. The CDR3 has 15 amino acids. CDR1 and CDR2 (germline): SGHRS, YFSETQ. DNA of the CDR3: TGCGCCAGCAGTTATGGGACTAGCTCTACGTCGGAGCAGTACTTC. This translates into CASSYGTSSTSEQYF.

The V call is TRBV12-3 or TRBV12-4, the J call TRBJ2-3, with D possibly being TRBD2 (6 bases). The CDR3 contains 16 residues. V was trimmed by 5 bases and J by 2 bases, leaving 17 bases between them. The CDR3 coding sequence is TGTGCCAGCAGTCCCCAGCCGGGACTTCCCACAGATACGCAGTATTTT. Its translation: CASSPQPGLPTDTQYF.

The rearrangement joins TRBV4-3 to TRBJ2-3, with a possible D match to TRBD2 (6 bases). CDR3 length equals 17 residues. V lost 0 bases, J lost 2 bases, and 15 bases lay in between. Germline assignment: CDR1 LGHNA and CDR2 YSLEER. The CDR3 DNA follows: TGCGCCAGCAGCCAAGAGGTAGTGGGAGGCTTCACAGATACGCAGTATTTT. Translating gives CASSQEVVGGFTDTQYF.

This chain joins TRBV20-1 and TRBJ2-1; 7 bases map to TRBD2. The germline gives CDR1 DFQATT, CDR2 SNEGSKA (reference sequence). The CDR3 contains 15 residues. V shed 1 base, J shed 8 bases, and the junction held 11 bases outside the gene matches. The CDR3, as DNA: TGCAGTGCTAGAGGAAGGGGACTATCGAGCGATGAGCAGTTCTTC. Translated: CSARGRGLSSDEQFF.

There are a few counts of this clonotype. This chain links TRBV6-5 with TRBJ1-4; D gene ambiguous. Trimming shortened V by 8 bases and J by 14 bases, and 15 bases separated the two germline ends. Per the germline V gene, CDR1 is MNHEY and CDR2 is SVGAGI. This CDR3 has 11 amino acids. CDR3 nucleotide sequence: TGTGCCAGCGGACCCGGGTCCGACCTGTTTTTT. This sequence encodes CASGPGSDLFF.

The chain uses TRBV27 and TRBJ2-4, with unresolved D. The CDR3 has 13 residues. CDR1 and CDR2 from the germline V gene are MNHEY and SMNVEV (reference sequence). V dropped 8 bases and J dropped 13 bases, with 21 bases sitting between them. As DNA, the CDR3 is TGTGCCAGCGGACCGGGCTCCTACAATGAGCAGTACTTC. Translated: CASGPGSYNEQYF.

This clonotype appeared many times. This rearrangement joins TRBV28 to TRBJ2-7; TRBD1 agrees at 8 bases. Losses at the gene ends were 6 bases for V and 6 bases for J; bases not matched to a gene: 10. The germline V gene has CDR1 MDHEN and CDR2 SYDVKM. CDR3 size: 14 residues. The CDR3 loop is CASRPRNRGTEQYF. The CDR3 DNA reads as TGTGCCAGCAGACCAAGAAACAGGGGGACCGAGCAGTACTTC.

CDR3 in amino acids: CASSMGTGKVAYEQYF. DNA for the CDR3: TGCGCCAGCAGCATGGGGACAGGGAAAGTCGCCTACGAGCAGTACTTC. The chain employs TRBV4-1 and TRBJ2-7; 9 bases match TRBD1. The CDR3 runs to 16 residues. The germline V gene has CDR1 MGHRA and CDR2 YSYEKL. The junction had 10 bases not matched to a gene; V was cut back by 5 bases and J by 2 bases.